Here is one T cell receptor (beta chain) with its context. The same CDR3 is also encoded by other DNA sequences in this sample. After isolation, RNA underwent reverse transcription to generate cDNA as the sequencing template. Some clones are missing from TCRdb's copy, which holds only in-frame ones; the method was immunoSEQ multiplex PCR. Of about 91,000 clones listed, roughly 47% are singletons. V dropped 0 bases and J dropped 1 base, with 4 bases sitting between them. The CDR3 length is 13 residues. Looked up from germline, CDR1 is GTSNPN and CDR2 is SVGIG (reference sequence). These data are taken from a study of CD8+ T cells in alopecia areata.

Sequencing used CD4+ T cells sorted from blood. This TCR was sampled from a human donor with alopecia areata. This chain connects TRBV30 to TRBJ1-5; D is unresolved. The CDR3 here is CAWSVSSNQPQHF. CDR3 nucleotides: TGTGCCTGGAGTGTAAGCAGCAATCAGCCCCAGCATTTT.